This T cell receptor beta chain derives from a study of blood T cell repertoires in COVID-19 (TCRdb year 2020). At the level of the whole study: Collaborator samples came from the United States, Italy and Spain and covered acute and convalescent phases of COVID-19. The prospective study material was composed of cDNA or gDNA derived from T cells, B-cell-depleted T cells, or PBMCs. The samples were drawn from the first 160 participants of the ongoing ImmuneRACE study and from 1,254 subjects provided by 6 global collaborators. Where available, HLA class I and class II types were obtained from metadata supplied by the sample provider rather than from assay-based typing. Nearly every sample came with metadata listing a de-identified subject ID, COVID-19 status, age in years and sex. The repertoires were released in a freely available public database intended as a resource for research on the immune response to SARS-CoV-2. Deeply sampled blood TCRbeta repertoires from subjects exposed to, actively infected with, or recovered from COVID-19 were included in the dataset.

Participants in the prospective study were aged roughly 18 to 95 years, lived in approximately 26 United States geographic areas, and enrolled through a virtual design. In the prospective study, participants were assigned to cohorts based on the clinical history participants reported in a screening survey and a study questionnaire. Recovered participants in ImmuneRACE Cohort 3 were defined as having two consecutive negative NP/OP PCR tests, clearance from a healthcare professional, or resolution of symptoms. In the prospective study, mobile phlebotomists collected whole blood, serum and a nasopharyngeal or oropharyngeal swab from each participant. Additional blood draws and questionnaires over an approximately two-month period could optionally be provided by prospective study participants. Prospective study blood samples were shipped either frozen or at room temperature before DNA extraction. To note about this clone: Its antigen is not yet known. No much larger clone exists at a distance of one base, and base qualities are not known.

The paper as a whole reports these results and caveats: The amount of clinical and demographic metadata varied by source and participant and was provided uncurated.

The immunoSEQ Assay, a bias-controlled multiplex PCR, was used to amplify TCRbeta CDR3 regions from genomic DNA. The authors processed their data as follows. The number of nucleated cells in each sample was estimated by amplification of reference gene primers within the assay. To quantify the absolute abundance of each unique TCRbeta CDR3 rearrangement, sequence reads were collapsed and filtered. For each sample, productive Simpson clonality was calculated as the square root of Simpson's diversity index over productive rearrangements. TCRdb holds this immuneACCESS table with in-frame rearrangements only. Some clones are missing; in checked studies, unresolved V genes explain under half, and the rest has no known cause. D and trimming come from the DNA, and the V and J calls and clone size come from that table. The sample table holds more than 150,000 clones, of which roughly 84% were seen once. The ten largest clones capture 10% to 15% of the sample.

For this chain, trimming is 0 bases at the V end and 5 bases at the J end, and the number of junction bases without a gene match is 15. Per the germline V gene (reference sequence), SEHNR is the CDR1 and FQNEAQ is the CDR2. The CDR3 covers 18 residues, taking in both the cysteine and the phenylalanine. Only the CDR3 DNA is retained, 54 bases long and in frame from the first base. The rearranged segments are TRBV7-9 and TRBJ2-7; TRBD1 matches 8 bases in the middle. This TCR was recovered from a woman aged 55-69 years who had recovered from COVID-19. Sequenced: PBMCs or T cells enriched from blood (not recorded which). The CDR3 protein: CASSLARYREDRVHEQYF. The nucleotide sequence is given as TGTGCCAGCAGCTTAGCGCGGTATAGGGAGGACAGGGTCCACGAGCAGTACTTC.